The present T cell receptor beta chain was sequenced within a study of lymphopenia after photon versus proton radiotherapy. As to this clone: Its antigen is still unknown.

Study observations and caveats: A bigger post-nadir fall in TCR diversity correlated inversely with survival time in deceased patients. Relative stability marked proton patients; photon patients lost diversity and naive cells. Oligoclonal CD8+ Temra expansion after nadir drove photon patients' diversity drop.

There are 17 residues in the CDR3. CDR1 is MDHEN and CDR2 is SYDVKM in the germline V gene. V was clipped by 5 bases and J by 2 bases, with 20 bases between them. The table came from immunoSEQ multiplex PCR; TCRdb's copy has only in-frame clones and leaves some out. This repertoire shows approximately 40,000 clones, just over 85% found once; its top ten account for 10%. The sequence came from a woman in her seventies with pancreatic cancer. Some clones in this sample may be carry-over from other donors' samples. The rearrangement links TRBV28 to TRBJ2-3, with D tentatively TRBD1 (6 bases). The sequencing here drew on peripheral blood, taken from a patient treated with proton-based radiotherapy. The DNA of the CDR3 is TGTGCCAGCAGTGGATCTCTTACAGGGCCCAACACAGATACGCAGTATTTT. This gives the protein CASSGSLTGPNTDTQYF.